The 8 T cell receptor beta chains given below trace back to one sample, sequenced in a study of T cell responses to AZD1222 COVID-19 vaccine. Sequenced by immunoSEQ multiplex PCR; TCRdb stores in-frame clones only, minus some. The sample lists 88,000 or so clones, approximately 91% occurring once. The source material was peripheral blood, sampled 28 days after the second AZD1222 dose. These receptors were taken from an adult who received the AZD1222 COVID-19 vaccine.

V usage is TRBV5-4 and J usage is TRBJ1-1; TRBD1 aligns across 11 bases. CDR3 size: 17 residues. J gave up 8 bases and V 5 bases, and 17 bases lay outside the gene matches. Germline lookup yields CDR1 SGHNT and CDR2 YYREEE (reference sequence). CDR3 in DNA: TGTGCCAGCAGACCAAGGACAGGGGGCGCGATGGTCTCCGAAGCTTTCTTT. Protein product: CASRPRTGGAMVSEAFF.

This chain joins TRBV7-6 and TRBJ1-3, with TRBD1 matching over 7 bases. The CDR3 sequence is 17 residues long. V dropped 4 bases and J dropped 3; count of bases not matched to a gene: 12. CDR1 and CDR2 from the germline V gene are SGHVS and FNYEAQ. This CDR3 is CASSSASGQMIGNTIYF. In DNA, the CDR3 is TGTGCCAGCAGCTCCGCCTCGGGACAGATGATTGGAAACACCATATATTTT.

The J gene is TRBJ1-2, the V gene TRBV25-1, with a weak D call TRBD1 (6 bases). V dropped 0 bases and J dropped 8 bases, with 10 bases sitting between them. From germline, CDR1 is MGHDK and CDR2 SYGVNS. The length of the CDR3 is 13 residues. CDR3 region: CASSEYRGLGYTF. CDR3 DNA sequence: TGTGCCAGCAGTGAATACAGGGGTTTGGGCTACACCTTC.

This clone turned up a few times. The rearrangement uses TRBV19 and TRBJ1-2, with D possibly matching TRBD1 (5 bases). Germline V gene lookup returns CDR1 LNHDA and CDR2 SQIVND (reference sequence). V was pared by 7 bases and J by 0 bases, with 15 bases between. The CDR3 loop spans 15 amino acids. The CDR3 DNA reads TGTGCCAGTAAAGGCTACGGGGGAGCTAACTATGGCTACACCTTC. As protein: CASKGYGGANYGYTF.

The sample holds a few counts of this clone. The chain is built from TRBV29-1 and TRBJ2-4; 15 nucleotides align to TRBD2. This CDR3 has 14 amino acids. Trimming removed 4 bases from V and 7 bases from J; junction bases left unmatched: 2. CDR1 and CDR2 from the germline V gene are SQVTM and ANQGSEA. The CDR3 spells CSVGGTSGGNIQYF. Here the CDR3 DNA reads TGCAGCGTTGGCGGGACTAGCGGGGGGAACATTCAGTACTTC.

The chain joins TRBV6-5 to TRBJ1-2, with D perhaps TRBD1 (6 bases). There are 14 residues in the CDR3. Per the germline V gene, CDR1 is MNHEY and CDR2 is SVGAGI. V was trimmed by 0 bases and J by 3 bases, leaving 8 bases between them. In DNA form, the CDR3 reads TGTGCCAGCAGTTACTCCGGGACATACTATGGCTACACCTTC. It specifies CASSYSGTYYGYTF.

The J gene is TRBJ2-7, the V gene TRBV7-8; TRBD1 or TRBD2 may be the D gene (5 bases each). There are 14 residues in the CDR3. Germline V gene lookup returns CDR1 SGHVS and CDR2 FQNEAQ. V was cut by 2 bases and J by 0 bases, with 8 bases left in between. CDR3 sequence reads: CASSLFGTSYEQYF. The CDR3 DNA reads TGTGCCAGCAGCTTATTCGGGACCTCCTACGAGCAGTACTTC. The complete variable domain, with remaining parts taken from reference TRBV7-8 and TRBJ2-7, reads GAGVSQSPRYKVAKRGQDVALRCDPISGHVSLFWYQQALGQGPEFLTYFQNEAQLDKSGLPSDRFFAERPEGSVSTLKIQRTQQEDSAVYLCASSLFGTSYEQYFGPGTRLTVT.

This chain connects TRBV3-1 (or the pseudogene TRBV3-2) to TRBJ2-7; 7 nucleotides align to TRBD2. Looked up from germline, CDR1 is LGHDT and CDR2 is YNNKEL (reference sequence). V was pared by 4 bases and J by 7 bases, with 7 bases of the junction left unmatched. The CDR3 length is 13 residues. The CDR3 loop is CASSPGLNLEQYF. CDR3 coding DNA: TGTGCCAGCAGCCCGGGACTAAACCTAGAGCAGTACTTC.